The clone carrying this T cell receptor (beta chain) was counted a few times. Its antigen is undetermined. The CDR3 is 15 amino acids. Germline V gives CDR1 SGHRS, CDR2 YFSETQ. V lost 5 bases to trimming and J lost 3 bases; unmatched junction nucleotides: 6. These data originate in a study of identical twins. TCRdb independently ran MiXCR on the 5' RACE reads; one entry per CDR3 protein. This sample has about 890,000 distinct CDR3 sequences; around an eighth occur once, and the top ten carry roughly 1.5%. Findings of the study overall: Conclusions were drawn cross-sectionally by statistical analysis, without following the same donors.

Everyone who gave samples was a healthy Caucasian. These data also featured in a second study, about yellow fever vaccine responses in identical twins.

The receptor was derived from a woman aged 18 to 35 in good health. The chain carries TRBV5-1 and TRBJ2-2, with TRBD1 matching over 8 bases. The sequencing input was PBMCs. This CDR3 reads CASSLQGVDTGELFF. The CDR3 nucleotides read TGCGCCAGCAGTTTACAGGGGGTTGACACCGGGGAGCTGTTTTTT.